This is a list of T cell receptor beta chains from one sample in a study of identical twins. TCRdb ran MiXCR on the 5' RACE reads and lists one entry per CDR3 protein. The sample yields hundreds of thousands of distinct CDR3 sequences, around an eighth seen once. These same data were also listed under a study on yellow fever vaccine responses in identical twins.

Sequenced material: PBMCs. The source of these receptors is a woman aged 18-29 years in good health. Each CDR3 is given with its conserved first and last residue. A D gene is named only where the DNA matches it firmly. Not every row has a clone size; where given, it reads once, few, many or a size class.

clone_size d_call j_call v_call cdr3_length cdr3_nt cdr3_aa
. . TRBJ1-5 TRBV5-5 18 TGTGCCAGCAGCTTTTTGGCCCTGTGGGGAGAAGGCAATCAGCCCCAGCATTTT CASSFLALWGEGNQPQHF
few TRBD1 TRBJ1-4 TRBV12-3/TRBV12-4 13 TGTGCCAGCAGTTTCACAGGGGCAGCAAAACTGTTTTTT CASSFTGAAKLFF
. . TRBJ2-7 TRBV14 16 TGTGCCAGCAGCCTGGGACACCTGGTCCCTAGCTACGAGCAGTACTTC CASSLGHLVPSYEQYF
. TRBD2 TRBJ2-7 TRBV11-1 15 TGTGCCAGCAGCTTAGCTAGCGGGATAACCTACGAGCAGTACTTC CASSLASGITYEQYF
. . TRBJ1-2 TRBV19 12 TGTGCCAGTAGTAGTTTCCCTGGGGGCTACACCTTC CASSSFPGGYTF
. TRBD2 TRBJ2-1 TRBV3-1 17 TGTGCCAGCAGCCAAGAACGAACTAGCGCCCTTGTGCGTGAGCAGTTCTTC CASSQERTSALVREQFF
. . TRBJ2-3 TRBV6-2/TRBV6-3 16 TGTGCCAGCAGTACCCGAGGGCTAGTGAGCACAGATACGCAGTATTTT CASSTRGLVSTDTQYF
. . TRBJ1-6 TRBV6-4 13 TGTGCCAGCGGTCTGGAAATTAATTCACCCCTCCACTTT CASGLEINSPLHF
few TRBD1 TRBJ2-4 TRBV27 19 TGTGCCAGCAGTTTACGCTGGACAGGGGAAACACTAGCCAAAAACATTCAGTACTTC CASSLRWTGETLAKNIQYF
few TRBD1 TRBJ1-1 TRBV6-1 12 TGTGCCAGCAGTCTCAGACAGGGAGGAGCTTTCTTT CASSLRQGGAFF
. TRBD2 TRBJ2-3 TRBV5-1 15 TGCGCCAGCAGGGCGGGACTAGCGGGTATAGATACGCAGTATTTT CASRAGLAGIDTQYF
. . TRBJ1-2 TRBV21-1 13 TGTGCCAGCAGGCGGACATCTCGCTATGGCTACACCTTC CASRRTSRYGYTF
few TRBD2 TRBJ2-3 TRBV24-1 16 TGTGCCACCAGTGATTTTAGCGGGGGCGCAACAGATACGCAGTATTTT CATSDFSGGATDTQYF
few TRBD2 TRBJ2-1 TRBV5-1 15 TGCGCCAGCAGCTTGCAGGCGGGGGGGCGAAATGAGCAGTTCTTC CASSLQAGGRNEQFF
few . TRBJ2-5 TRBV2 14 TGTGCCAGCAGTGAAGAGGGGGGAGGAGAGACCCAGTACTTC CASSEEGGGETQYF
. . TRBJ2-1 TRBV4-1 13 TGCGCCAGCAGCCTGTCGTTGAGGGATGAGCAGTTCTTC CASSLSLRDEQFF
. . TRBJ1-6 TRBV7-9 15 TGTACCAGCAGCTTAGCGGGGATCGACAATTCACCCCTCCACTTT CTSSLAGIDNSPLHF
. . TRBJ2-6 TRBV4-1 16 TGCGCCAGCAGCTTCTACTTGGGGTCTGGGGCCAACGTCCTGACTTTC CASSFYLGSGANVLTF
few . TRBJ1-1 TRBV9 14 TGTGCCAGCAGCGTAGCGACAGGCGGGACTGAAGCTTTCTTT CASSVATGGTEAFF
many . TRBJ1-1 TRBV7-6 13 TGTGCCAGCAGCTTAGCGGAGCGCACTGAAGCTTTCTTT CASSLAERTEAFF
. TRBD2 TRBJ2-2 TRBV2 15 TGTGCCAGCACAGAGCGGGAGACCAACACCGGGGAGCTGTTTTTT CASTERETNTGELFF
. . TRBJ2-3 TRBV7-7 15 TGTGCCAGCAGCTTACGGGATGGTGTCACAGATACGCAGTATTTT CASSLRDGVTDTQYF
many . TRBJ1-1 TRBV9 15 TGTGCCAGCAGCTCCTCTTGGGTATCGAACACTGAAGCTTTCTTT CASSSSWVSNTEAFF
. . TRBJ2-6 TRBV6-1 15 TGTGCCACCCGGGAGGGGGCGAAAGGGGCCAACGTCCTGACTTTC CATREGAKGANVLTF
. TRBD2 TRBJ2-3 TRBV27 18 TGTGCCAGCAACCCAGGCTTCGGGAGCGGGGGGGCGTGGGATACGCAGTATTTT CASNPGFGSGGAWDTQYF
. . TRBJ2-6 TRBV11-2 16 TGTGCCAGCCAAACCGGGACCTCCTCTGGGGCCAACGTCCTGACTTTC CASQTGTSSGANVLTF
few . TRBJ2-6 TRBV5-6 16 TGTGCCAGCAGCTTGGCAGGGTTAGCTGGGGCCAACGTCCTGACTTTC CASSLAGLAGANVLTF
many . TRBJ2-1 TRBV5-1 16 TGCGCCAGCAGCTTTTTCCCGGGCCGCTCCTACAATGAGCAGTTCTTC CASSFFPGRSYNEQFF
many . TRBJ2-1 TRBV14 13 TGTGCCAGCAGCAATACAGGGTTAAATGAGCAGTTCTTC CASSNTGLNEQFF
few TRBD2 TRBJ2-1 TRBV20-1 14 TGCAGTGCTAGACCTAGCGGATTAAACAATGAGCAGTTCTTC CSARPSGLNNEQFF
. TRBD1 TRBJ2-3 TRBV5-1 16 TGCGCCAGCAGCTATACCGGACAGGGGGCTTCAGATACGCAATATTTT CASSYTGQGASDTQYF
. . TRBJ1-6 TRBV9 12 TGTGCCAGCAGCGTAGGGTTATCACCCCTCCACTTT CASSVGLSPLHF
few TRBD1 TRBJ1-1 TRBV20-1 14 TGCAGTGCAACGACAGGGGCTGGGGCCACTGAAGCTTTCTTT CSATTGAGATEAFF
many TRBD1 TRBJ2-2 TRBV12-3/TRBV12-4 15 TGTGCCAGCAGTCGTACAGGGGGCGAAGGCGGGGAGCTGTTTTTT CASSRTGGEGGELFF
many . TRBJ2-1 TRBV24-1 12 TGTGCCACCAGTGATTTTTACGGGAAGCAGTTCTTC CATSDFYGKQFF
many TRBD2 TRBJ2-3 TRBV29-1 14 TGCAGCGTTGAGCCAGCGGGAGAGGCAGATACGCAGTATTTT CSVEPAGEADTQYF
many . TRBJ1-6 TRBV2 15 TGTGCCAGCACGAATTCTGGGACAAATAATTCACCCCTCCACTTT CASTNSGTNNSPLHF
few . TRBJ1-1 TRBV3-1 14 TGTGCCAGCAGCCCTATGCGGGGTTACACTGAAGCTTTCTTT CASSPMRGYTEAFF
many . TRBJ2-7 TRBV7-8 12 TGTGCCAGCAGCTCACGAATCTACGAGCAGTACTTC CASSSRIYEQYF
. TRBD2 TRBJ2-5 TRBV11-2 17 TGTGCCAGCAGCTTATACTTTAGCGGGGGGGGAGGTGAGACCCAGTACTTC CASSLYFSGGGGETQYF
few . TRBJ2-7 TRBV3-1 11 TGTGCCAGCAGCAATCGCTACGAGCAGTACTTC CASSNRYEQYF
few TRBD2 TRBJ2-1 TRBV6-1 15 TGTGCCAGCACGGGAGGGCCAAGCTCCTACAATGAGCAGTTCTTC CASTGGPSSYNEQFF
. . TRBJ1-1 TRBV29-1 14 TGCAGCGTTGAGGGAGGTTGGGGGAGTACTGAAGCTTTCTTT CSVEGGWGSTEAFF
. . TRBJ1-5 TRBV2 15 TGTGCCAGCAAGGGGAACCAGGGGCCCTTTCAGCCCCAGCATTTT CASKGNQGPFQPQHF
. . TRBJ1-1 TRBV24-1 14 TGTGCCACCAGCGGGGGGGCTATGAACACTGAAGCTTTCTTT CATSGGAMNTEAFF